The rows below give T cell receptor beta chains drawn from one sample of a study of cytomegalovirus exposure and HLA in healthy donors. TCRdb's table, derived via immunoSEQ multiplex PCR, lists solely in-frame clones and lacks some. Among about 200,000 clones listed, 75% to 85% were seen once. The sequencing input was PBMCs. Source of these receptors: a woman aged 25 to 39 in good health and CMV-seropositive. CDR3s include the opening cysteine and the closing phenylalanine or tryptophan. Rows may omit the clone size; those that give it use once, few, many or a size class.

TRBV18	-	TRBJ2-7	CASSPSGQVNYEQYF
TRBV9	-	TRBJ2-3	CASSISGSTDTQYF
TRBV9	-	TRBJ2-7	CASSAERERYEQYF
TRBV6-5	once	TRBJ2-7	CASSSLAGGISYEQYF
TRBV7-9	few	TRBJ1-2	CASSPPGLDYGYTF
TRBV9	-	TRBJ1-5	CASSRDRGNQPQHF
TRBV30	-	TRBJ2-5	CAWSGGAEETQYF
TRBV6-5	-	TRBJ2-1	CAVQSGPYNEQFF
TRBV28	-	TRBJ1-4	CASRESQGRLGKLFF
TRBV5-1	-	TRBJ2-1	CASSWTSGSGNEQFF
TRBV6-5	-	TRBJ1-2	CASSGAGQGLGGYTF
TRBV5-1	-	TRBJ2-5	CASSLSEGVQTQYF
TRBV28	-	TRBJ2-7	CASSSPGQSYEQYF
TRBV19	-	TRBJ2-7	CASSRDRGDEQYF
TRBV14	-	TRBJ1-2	CASSQGQYYGYTF
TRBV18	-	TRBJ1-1	CASSPLGLNTEAFF
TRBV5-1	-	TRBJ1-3	CASSLGGLNTIYF
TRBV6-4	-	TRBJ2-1	CATSYSGEQFF
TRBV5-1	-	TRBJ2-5	CASSLALALGEETQYF
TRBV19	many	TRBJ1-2	CASSMGTGALYGYTF
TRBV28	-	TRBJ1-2	CASSSPGTGFYGYTF
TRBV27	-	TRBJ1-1	CASTPRGMNTEAFF
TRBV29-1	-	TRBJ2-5	CSAQFQETQYF
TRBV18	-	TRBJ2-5	CASSPPSGSGTQYF
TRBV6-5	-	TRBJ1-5	CASRPHAGRQPQHF
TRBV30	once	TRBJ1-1	CACRGRGPTEAFF
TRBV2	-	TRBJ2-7	CASSLQGPGYEQYF
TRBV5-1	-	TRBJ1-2	CASSLGQSNYGYTF
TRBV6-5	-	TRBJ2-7	CASSRGGPDEQYF
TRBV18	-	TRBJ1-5	CASSGGRQGFNQPQHF
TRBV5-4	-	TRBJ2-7	CASSLWASGRAREQYF
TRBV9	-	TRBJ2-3	CASSPSGRFTDTQYF
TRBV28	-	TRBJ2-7	CASSLTLLIQGQYF
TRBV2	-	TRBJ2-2	CASSDQGSTGELFF
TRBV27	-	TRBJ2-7	CASSPGTSGAYEQYF
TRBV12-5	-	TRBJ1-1	CASGLGPQGDTEAFF
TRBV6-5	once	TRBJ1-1	CASIRQGSTEAFF
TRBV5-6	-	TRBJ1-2	CASSLSGQDTF
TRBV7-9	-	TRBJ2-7	CASSARHGVDYEQYF
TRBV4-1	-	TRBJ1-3	CASSQVGLDSRSGNTIYF
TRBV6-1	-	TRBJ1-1	CASSPDRENEAFF
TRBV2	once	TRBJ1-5	CASSGDRAFTSQHF
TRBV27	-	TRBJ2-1	CASSPQIAVYNEQFF
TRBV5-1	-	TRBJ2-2	CASRTQTMARATGELFF
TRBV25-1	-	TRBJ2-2	CASSARASGRSTTGELFF
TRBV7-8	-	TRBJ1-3	CASSERAESSGNTIYF
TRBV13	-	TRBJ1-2	CASSLLGNGYTF
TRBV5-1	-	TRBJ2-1	CASSPGTVYNEQFF
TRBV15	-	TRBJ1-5	CATSSRRQGNQPQHF
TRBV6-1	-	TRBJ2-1	CASRMTGPEQFF
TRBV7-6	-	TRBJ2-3	CASSLSIGEPYTDTQYF
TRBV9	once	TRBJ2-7	CASSPRLAGVEQYF